The next 21 T cell receptor beta chains were all read from a single sample in a study of CD8+ T cells in alopecia areata. Extracted RNA was reverse transcribed into cDNA, the sequencing template. TCRdb keeps only in-frame clones here, not all; method: immunoSEQ multiplex PCR. The sample includes a few hundred thousand clones, 45% to 70% of them seen just once. Noted treatment: oral pan-JAK inhibitor, 5-10 mg twice daily. This specimen consisted of CD4+ T cells sorted from blood, obtained at approximately week 51, from a patient treated with tofacitinib. The origin of the receptors is a human donor with alopecia areata.

The chain combines TRBV9 with TRBJ1-6; a weak D match, TRBD1 (5 bases). The length of the CDR3 is 12 residues. The V gene's germline CDR1 is SGDLS and CDR2 YYNGEE. V shed 7 bases and J shed 10 bases, with 12 bases lying between them. CDR3 region: CASSGPRSPLHF. The CDR3 DNA sequence: TGTGCCAGCTCGGGACCTCGATCACCCCTCCACTTT. Filled out from reference TRBV9 and TRBJ1-6, the complete variable domain reads DSGVTQTPKHLITATGQRVTLRCSPRSGDLSVYWYQQSLDQGLQFLIQYYNGEERAKGNILERFSAQQFPDLHSELNLSSLELGDSALYFCASSGPRSPLHFGNGTRLTVT.

The CDR3 reads CASGSTGQGVDEQYF. The CDR3 nucleotides read TGTGCTAGTGGTTCGACTGGACAGGGAGTAGATGAGCAGTACTTC. The V and J genes are TRBV12-5 and TRBJ2-7, with 8 nucleotides matching TRBD1. The ends lost 4 bases at V and 7 bases at J; junction bases unmatched: 12. The CDR3 loop spans 15 amino acids. Germline V gene lookup returns CDR1 LGHNT and CDR2 FRNRAP.

The V call is TRBV10-3, the J call TRBJ2-7; the match to TRBD2 covers 13 bases. The V gene's germline CDR1 is ENHRY and CDR2 SYGVKD. The CDR3 contains 13 residues. V lost 9 bases to trimming and J lost 4 bases; unmatched junction nucleotides: 3. CDR3 in amino acids: CAIQTSGGYEQYF. The CDR3 DNA is TGTGCCATTCAGACTAGCGGGGGGTACGAGCAGTACTTC.

This clone was found a few times. In the same sample, other DNA sequences code for this CDR3. V is TRBV6-1 and J is TRBJ2-5; D call uncertain. CDR1 and CDR2 from the germline V gene are MNHNS and SASEGT. V lost 6 bases and J lost 2, with 10 bases in between. The CDR3 is made up of 13 amino acids. The CDR3 sequence: CASSQDYQETQYF. CDR3 nucleotide sequence: TGTGCCAGCAGCCAAGATTATCAAGAGACCCAGTACTTC.

J is TRBJ1-1 and V is TRBV30, with D uncertain. With 1 base removed from V and 6 bases from J, the gap between germline ends came to 6 bases. The germline V gene has CDR1 GTSNPN and CDR2 SVGIG (reference sequence). The CDR3 has 11 residues. In DNA form, the CDR3 reads TGTGCCTGGAGTGATTTAGCTGAAGCTTTCTTT. The encoded protein is CAWSDLAEAFF. Using reference TRBV30 and TRBJ1-1 for the parts outside the CDR3, the full variable domain is SQTIHQWPATLVQPVGSPLSLECTVEGTSNPNLYWYRQAAGRGLQLLFYSVGIGQISSEVPQNLSASRPQDRQFILSSKKLLLSDSGFYLCAWSDLAEAFFGQGTRLTVV.

The chain joins TRBV5-1 to TRBJ2-7, with a tentative D call TRBD1 (5 bases). Germline assignment: CDR1 SGHRS and CDR2 YFSETQ. The CDR3 extends over 15 amino acids. Trimming stripped 4 bases from V and 1 base from J, with 15 bases between. The CDR3 nucleotides read TGCGCCAGCAGCCCCCGGGCAGGGTCGTCCTACGAGCAGTACTTC. Translation gives CASSPRAGSSYEQYF.

V is TRBV30 and J is TRBJ1-5, with D perhaps matching TRBD1 (6 bases). V was shortened by 1 base and J by 1 base, with 14 bases between the two germline ends. Germline V gene data show CDR1 as GTSNPN and CDR2 as SVGIG (reference sequence). The CDR3 spans 16 residues. The CDR3 here is CAWSGTWGASNQPQHF. The CDR3 DNA sequence: TGTGCCTGGAGTGGTACGTGGGGGGCGAGCAATCAGCCCCAGCATTTT.

V and J are TRBV5-1 and TRBJ1-5; weak D call: TRBD1 (6 bases). The CDR3 consists of 14 residues. Germline CDR1 is SGHRS and CDR2 is YFSETQ. The V and J ends lost 0 bases and 4 bases respectively, with 8 bases between them. As DNA, the CDR3 is TGCGCCAGCAGCTTGGGGGACAAAAATCAGCCCCAGCATTTT. Translation: CASSLGDKNQPQHF.

This clone was detected only once. This chain links TRBV27 with TRBJ1-5, with a possible D match to TRBD1 (5 bases). This CDR3 has 16 residues. CDR1 and CDR2 from the germline V gene are MNHEY and SMNVEV (reference sequence). Trimming took off 8 bases at V and 4 bases at J, with 21 bases between the two ends. The CDR3 loop is CASLREGPDGNQPQHF. The CDR3 coding sequence is TGTGCCAGCCTCCGGGAGGGGCCAGATGGTAATCAGCCCCAGCATTTT.

Points on this clone: The same CDR3 arises from other DNA sequences in this sample as well. The chain recombines TRBV30 with TRBJ1-4; D is undetermined. Per the germline V gene, CDR1 is GTSNPN and CDR2 is SVGIG (reference sequence). V gave up 3 bases and J gave up 4 bases, with 6 bases separating them. The CDR3 has 12 amino acids. CDR3 in amino acids: CAWSLGNEKLFF. In nucleotides, the CDR3 is TGTGCCTGGAGCCTGGGTAATGAAAAACTGTTTTTT.

The chain is built from TRBV2 and TRBJ1-4, with D maybe TRBD1 (5 bases). V was trimmed by 11 bases and J by 1 base, leaving 14 bases between them. Germline-derived CDR1 and CDR2 are SNHLY and FYNNEI. CDR3 size: 14 residues. The CDR3 DNA is TGTGCCGGTGCCGGGACCGAAACTAATGAAAAACTGTTTTTT. Its translation: CAGAGTETNEKLFF. Together with reference TRBV2 and TRBJ1-4, the CDR3 gives the full variable domain: EPEVTQTPSHQVTQMGQEVILRCVPISNHLYFYWYRQILGQKVEFLVSFYNNEISEKSEIFDDQFSVERPDGSNFTLKIRSTKLEDSAMYFCAGAGTETNEKLFFGSGTQLSVL.

The J gene is TRBJ2-5, the V gene TRBV6-5, with 7 bases identical to TRBD1. CDR1 and CDR2 from the germline V gene are MNHEY and SVGAGI. The CDR3 extends over 12 amino acids. With V trimmed by 7 bases and J by 5 bases, 4 bases remained unmatched. The CDR3, as DNA: TGTGCCAGCACCGACAGGGATGAGACCCAGTACTTC. It translates to CASTDRDETQYF.

This clone was seen only a few times. The V call is TRBV14, the J call TRBJ2-5; 8 bases align to TRBD2. Per the germline V gene, CDR1 is SGHDN and CDR2 is FVKESK. This CDR3 has 13 amino acids. V dropped 4 bases and J dropped 10; count of bases not matched to a gene: 8. CDR3 coding DNA: TGTGCCAGCAGCCCGCGACTAGCGTTGATCCAGTACTTC. Its protein is CASSPRLALIQYF.

This chain joins TRBV30 and TRBJ2-3; TRBD2 is a possible D gene (6 bases). The CDR3 extends over 14 amino acids. Trimming removed 3 bases at V and 4 bases at J, with 14 bases between. CDR1 is GTSNPN and CDR2 is SVGIG in the germline V gene (reference sequence). CDR3 sequence (DNA): TGTGCCTGGAGCCCCGGGGGTGGGGCAGATACGCAGTATTTT. The encoded protein is CAWSPGGGADTQYF. The complete variable domain, with remaining parts taken from reference TRBV30 and TRBJ2-3, reads SQTIHQWPATLVQPVGSPLSLECTVEGTSNPNLYWYRQAAGRGLQLLFYSVGIGQISSEVPQNLSASRPQDRQFILSSKKLLLSDSGFYLCAWSPGGGADTQYFGPGTRLTVL.

This chain uses TRBV7-9 with TRBJ2-1; 12 nucleotides agree with TRBD2. CDR1 is SEHNR and CDR2 is FQNEAQ in the germline V gene (reference sequence). The CDR3 runs to 15 residues. After removal of 5 bases from V and 5 bases from J, the junction contained 4 bases not matched to a gene. This chain's CDR3 is CASSRRLAGDNEQFF. DNA of the CDR3: TGTGCCAGCAGCCGTAGACTAGCGGGGGACAATGAGCAGTTCTTC. The full variable domain, with the rest looked up from reference TRBV7-9 and TRBJ2-1, is DTGVSQNPRHKITKRGQNVTFRCDPISEHNRLYWYRQTLGQGPEFLTYFQNEAQLEKSRLLSDRFSAERPKGSFSTLEIQRTEQGDSAMYLCASSRRLAGDNEQFFGPGTRLTVL.

The chain carries TRBV10-2 and TRBJ1-2; 7 nucleotides line up with TRBD1. Germline loops: CDR1 WSHSY, CDR2 SAAADI. V shed 6 bases and J 4 bases; nucleotides not matched to a gene: 11. This CDR3 is built from 15 residues. The CDR3 protein is CASRKDRLAAYGYTF. CDR3 bases: TGCGCCAGCAGGAAGGACAGGTTGGCCGCCTATGGCTACACCTTC.

V gene TRBV25-1 combines with J gene TRBJ1-1, with TRBD1 as a possible D gene (5 bases). This CDR3 contains 14 residues. V was shortened by 1 base and J by 1 base, with 7 bases between the two germline ends. The germline V gene encodes CDR1 MGHDK and CDR2 SYGVNS. The CDR3, as DNA: TGTGCCAGCAGTGAATTAACAGGGAACACTGAAGCTTTCTTT. This sequence encodes CASSELTGNTEAFF.

V and J are TRBV29-1 and TRBJ1-4, with a possible D match to TRBD1 (5 bases). The CDR3 is 13 amino acids. Trimming left V 6 bases short and J 5 bases short, with 13 bases between. The germline gives CDR1 SQVTM, CDR2 ANQGSEA. CDR3 in amino acids: CSVFGGLNEKLFF. The CDR3, as DNA: TGCAGCGTCTTCGGGGGACTCAATGAAAAACTGTTTTTT.

The V call is TRBV7-2, the J call TRBJ2-3, with D perhaps assigned TRBD1 or TRBD2 (6 bases each). CDR1 and CDR2 from the germline V gene are SGHTA and FQGNSA. The V gene lost 1 base and the J gene lost 4 bases, with 12 bases spanning the gap. The CDR3 consists of 15 residues. The CDR3 is CASSLGGAVADTQYF. CDR3 DNA sequence: TGTGCCAGCAGCTTAGGGGGGGCGGTGGCAGATACGCAGTATTTT.

This sequence joins TRBV9 and TRBJ1-3; D not certain. The CDR3 sequence is 16 residues long. Deletions cut 4 bases from V and 3 bases from J, with 17 bases between. Germline CDR1 is SGDLS and CDR2 is YYNGEE. This CDR3 reads CASSHNRTSGGNTIYF. DNA for the CDR3: TGTGCCAGCAGCCACAACCGCACCAGTGGTGGAAACACCATATATTTT. The full variable domain, completed using reference TRBV9 and TRBJ1-3, is DSGVTQTPKHLITATGQRVTLRCSPRSGDLSVYWYQQSLDQGLQFLIQYYNGEERAKGNILERFSAQQFPDLHSELNLSSLELGDSALYFCASSHNRTSGGNTIYFGEGSWLTVV.

The sample holds one count of this clone. The rearrangement uses TRBV13 and TRBJ1-2; D is undetermined. From germline, CDR1 is PRHDT and CDR2 FYEKMQ (reference sequence). This CDR3 has 12 residues. V lost 4 bases to trimming and J lost 5 bases, with 8 bases between them. The CDR3 region has the DNA TGTGCCAGCAGCTCCAACCGTTATGGCTACACCTTC. It yields the protein CASSSNRYGYTF.